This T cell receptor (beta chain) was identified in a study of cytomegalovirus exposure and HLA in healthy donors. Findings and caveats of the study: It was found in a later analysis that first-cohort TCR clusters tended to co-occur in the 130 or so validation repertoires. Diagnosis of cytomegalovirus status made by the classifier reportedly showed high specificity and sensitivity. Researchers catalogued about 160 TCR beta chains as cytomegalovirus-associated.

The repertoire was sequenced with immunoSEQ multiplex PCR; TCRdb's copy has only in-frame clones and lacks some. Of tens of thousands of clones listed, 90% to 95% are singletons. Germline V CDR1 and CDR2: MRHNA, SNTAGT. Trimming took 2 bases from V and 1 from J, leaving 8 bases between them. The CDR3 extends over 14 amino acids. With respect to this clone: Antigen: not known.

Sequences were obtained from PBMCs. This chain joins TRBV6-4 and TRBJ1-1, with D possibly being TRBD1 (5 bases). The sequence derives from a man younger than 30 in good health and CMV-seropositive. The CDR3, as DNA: TGTGCCAGCAGTGACGGGGGGGAGAACACTGAAGCTTTCTTT. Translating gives CASSDGGENTEAFF.